Listed below are T cell receptor beta chains from one sample, sequenced in a study of T cells in Graves' hyperthyroidism and ophthalmopathy. TCRdb redid the calling of the multiplex PCR reads with MiXCR, one entry per CDR3 protein. The data show roughly 710,000 distinct CDR3 sequences, over 35% seen once. Sequencing was performed on blood. All receptors derive from a woman aged 40 to 50 with Graves' hyperthyroidism. CDR3s include the opening cysteine and the closing phenylalanine or tryptophan. The D gene is left open where the match is weak. Some rows mark clone size as missing; the rest say once, few, many or name a class of expanded clone.

v_gene: TRBV28
abundance: NA
d_gene: TRBD1
j_gene: TRBJ1-2
CDR3nt: TGTGCCAGCAATCGAGGGGGCGGTGATGGCTACACCTTC
CDR3aa: CASNRGGGDGYTF

v_gene: TRBV28
abundance: NA
d_gene: TRBD1
j_gene: TRBJ1-6
CDR3nt: TGTGCCAGCAGCAAACCCGGGACAGGGAATTCACCCCTCCACTTT
CDR3aa: CASSKPGTGNSPLHF

v_gene: TRBV7-2
abundance: few
d_gene: NA
j_gene: TRBJ1-4
CDR3nt: TGTGCCAGCAGCTTAGTTGGGACCGTAAATGAAAAACTGTTTTTT
CDR3aa: CASSLVGTVNEKLFF

v_gene: TRBV7-2
abundance: NA
d_gene: NA
j_gene: TRBJ1-2
CDR3nt: TGTGCCAGCAGCTTATCGGGAGGGCCCGGTGGCTACACCTTC
CDR3aa: CASSLSGGPGGYTF

v_gene: TRBV7-9
abundance: NA
d_gene: NA
j_gene: TRBJ2-7
CDR3nt: TGTGCCAGCTCACCTCGCCGGGGCAGCACCTACGAGCAGTACTTC
CDR3aa: CASSPRRGSTYEQYF

v_gene: TRBV12-3/TRBV12-4
abundance: many
d_gene: NA
j_gene: TRBJ1-3
CDR3nt: TGTGCCAGCAGTTTAACGCAAGGATTATGGGGATATTTT
CDR3aa: CASSLTQGLWGYF

v_gene: TRBV9
abundance: few
d_gene: NA
j_gene: TRBJ1-1
CDR3nt: TGTGCCAGCAGCGTAGAAGGGCTTACTGAGAATCAAGCTTTCTTT
CDR3aa: CASSVEGLTENQAFF

v_gene: TRBV11-1
abundance: NA
d_gene: NA
j_gene: TRBJ2-2
CDR3nt: TGTGCCAGCAGTTATTTCGGGGCGGAGTACACCGGGGAGCTGTTTTTT
CDR3aa: CASSYFGAEYTGELFF

v_gene: TRBV9
abundance: few
d_gene: TRBD2
j_gene: TRBJ2-5
CDR3nt: TGTGCCAGCGCGAGGGAGGGGTACCAAGAGACCCAGTACTTC
CDR3aa: CASAREGYQETQYF

v_gene: TRBV20-1
abundance: NA
d_gene: TRBD2
j_gene: TRBJ2-2
CDR3nt: TGCAGTGCTAGGTGGGGACTAGCGGGCACCGGGGAGCTGTTTTTT
CDR3aa: CSARWGLAGTGELFF

v_gene: TRBV7-2
abundance: NA
d_gene: NA
j_gene: TRBJ1-5
CDR3nt: TGTGCCAGCAGCCCGAGGGCAGGGGTTGGAAATCAGCCCCAGCATTTT
CDR3aa: CASSPRAGVGNQPQHF

v_gene: TRBV7-9
abundance: many
d_gene: NA
j_gene: TRBJ1-1
CDR3nt: TGTGCCAGCAGGGGAACTGGGAACACTGAAGCTTTCTTT
CDR3aa: CASRGTGNTEAFF